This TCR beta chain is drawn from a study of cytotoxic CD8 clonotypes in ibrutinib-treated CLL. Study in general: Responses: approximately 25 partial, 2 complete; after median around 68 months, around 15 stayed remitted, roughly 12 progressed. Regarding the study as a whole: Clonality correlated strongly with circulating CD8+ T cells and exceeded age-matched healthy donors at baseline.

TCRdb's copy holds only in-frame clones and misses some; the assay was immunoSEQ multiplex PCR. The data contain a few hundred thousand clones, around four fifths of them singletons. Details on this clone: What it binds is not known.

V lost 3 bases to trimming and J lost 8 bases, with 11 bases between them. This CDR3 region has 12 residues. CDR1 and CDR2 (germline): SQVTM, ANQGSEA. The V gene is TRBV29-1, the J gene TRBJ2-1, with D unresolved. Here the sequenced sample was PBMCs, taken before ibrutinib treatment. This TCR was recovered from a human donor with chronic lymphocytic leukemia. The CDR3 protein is CSVDGLVYEQFF. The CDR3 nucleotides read TGCAGCGTTGATGGATTGGTTTATGAGCAGTTCTTC.